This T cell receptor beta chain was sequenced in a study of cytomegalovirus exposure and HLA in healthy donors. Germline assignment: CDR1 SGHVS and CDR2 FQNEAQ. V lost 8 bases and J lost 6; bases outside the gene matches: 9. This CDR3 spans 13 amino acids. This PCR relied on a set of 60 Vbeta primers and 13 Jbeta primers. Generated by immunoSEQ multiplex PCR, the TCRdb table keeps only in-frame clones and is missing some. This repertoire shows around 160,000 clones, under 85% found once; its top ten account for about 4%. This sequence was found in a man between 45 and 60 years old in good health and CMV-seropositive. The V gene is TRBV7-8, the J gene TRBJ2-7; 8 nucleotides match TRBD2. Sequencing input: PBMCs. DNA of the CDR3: TGTGCCAGCGTCGGGACTAGTCTATCCGAGCAGTACTTC. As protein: CASVGTSLSEQYF.